What follows is one T cell receptor beta chain and its context. These data are taken from a study of blood T cells in healthy people across ages. With a J-beta primer mix and a sample-barcoded 5' primer, a second PCR ran about 6 to 11 cycles. TCRdb ran MiXCR on the 5' RACE reads and lists one entry per CDR3 protein. This sample has 550,000 to 800,000 distinct CDR3 sequences, with roughly 21% found just once. Caucasian, healthy and from Russia, the donors were aged between roughly 6 and 95. Trimming at V came to 2 bases and at J to 5 bases, leaving 6 bases not matched to a gene. The CDR3 loop spans 15 amino acids. Germline CDR1 reads DFQATT; CDR2 reads SNEGSKA (reference sequence).

Sequencing used blood. The receptor comes from an older man in good health. The chain combines TRBV20-1 with TRBJ2-1; 10 bases agree with TRBD2. This CDR3 is CSARLAGVLDNEQFF. The CDR3 nucleotides read TGCAGTGCTAGACTAGCGGGAGTCCTCGACAATGAGCAGTTCTTC.